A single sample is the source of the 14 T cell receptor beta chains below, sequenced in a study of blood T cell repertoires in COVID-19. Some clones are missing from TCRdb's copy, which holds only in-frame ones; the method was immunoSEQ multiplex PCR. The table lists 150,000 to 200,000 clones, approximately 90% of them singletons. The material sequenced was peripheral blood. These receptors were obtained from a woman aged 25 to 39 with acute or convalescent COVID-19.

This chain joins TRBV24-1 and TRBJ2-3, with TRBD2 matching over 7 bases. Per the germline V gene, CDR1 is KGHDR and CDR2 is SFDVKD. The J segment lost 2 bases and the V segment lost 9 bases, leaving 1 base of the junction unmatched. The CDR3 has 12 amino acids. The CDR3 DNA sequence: TGTGCCACCGGGGGGGACACAGATACGCAGTATTTT. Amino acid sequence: CATGGDTDTQYF.

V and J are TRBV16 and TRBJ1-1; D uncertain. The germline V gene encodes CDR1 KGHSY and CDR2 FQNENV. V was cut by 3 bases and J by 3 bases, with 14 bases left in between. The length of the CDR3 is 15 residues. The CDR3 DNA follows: TGTGCCAGCAGCCACCAGCCGCGCGGCGACACTGAAGCTTTCTTT. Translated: CASSHQPRGDTEAFF.

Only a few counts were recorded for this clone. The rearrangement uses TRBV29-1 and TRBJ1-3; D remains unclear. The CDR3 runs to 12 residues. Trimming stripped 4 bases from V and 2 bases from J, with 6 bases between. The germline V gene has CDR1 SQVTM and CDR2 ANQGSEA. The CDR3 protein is CSVGVTGNTIYF. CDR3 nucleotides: TGCAGCGTTGGAGTGACTGGAAACACCATATATTTT.

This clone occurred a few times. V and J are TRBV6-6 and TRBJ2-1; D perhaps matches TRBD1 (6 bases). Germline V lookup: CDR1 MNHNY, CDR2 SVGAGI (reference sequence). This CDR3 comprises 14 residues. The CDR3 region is CASQEGGPYNEQFF. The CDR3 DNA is TGTGCTAGCCAAGAAGGGGGACCCTACAATGAGCAGTTCTTC.

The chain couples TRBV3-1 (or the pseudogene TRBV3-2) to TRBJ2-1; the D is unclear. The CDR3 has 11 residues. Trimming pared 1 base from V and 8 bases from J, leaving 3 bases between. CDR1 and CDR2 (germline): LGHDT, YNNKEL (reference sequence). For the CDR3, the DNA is TGTGCCAGCAGCCAAGTATATGAGCAGTTCTTC. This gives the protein CASSQVYEQFF.

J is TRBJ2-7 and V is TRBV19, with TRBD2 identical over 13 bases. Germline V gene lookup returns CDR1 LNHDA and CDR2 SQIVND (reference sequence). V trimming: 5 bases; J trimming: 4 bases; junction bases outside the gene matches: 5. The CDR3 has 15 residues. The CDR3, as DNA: TGTGCCAGTAGTCTCGGGACTAGCGGGACTTACGAGCAGTACTTC. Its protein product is CASSLGTSGTYEQYF.

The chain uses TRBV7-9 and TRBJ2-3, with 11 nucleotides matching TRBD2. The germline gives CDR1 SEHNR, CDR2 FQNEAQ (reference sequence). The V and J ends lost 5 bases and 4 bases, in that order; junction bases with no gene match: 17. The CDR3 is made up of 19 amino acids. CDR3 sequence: CASSPLVAGGPGPADTQYF. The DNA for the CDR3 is TGTGCCAGCAGCCCGTTGGTAGCGGGAGGGCCCGGGCCGGCAGATACGCAGTATTTT.

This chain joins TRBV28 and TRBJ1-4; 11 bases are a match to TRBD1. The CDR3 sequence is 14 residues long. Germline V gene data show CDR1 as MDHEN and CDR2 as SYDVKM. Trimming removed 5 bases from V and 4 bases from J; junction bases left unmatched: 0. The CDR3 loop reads CASSGTGGNEKLFF. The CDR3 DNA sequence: TGTGCCAGCAGTGGGACAGGGGGTAATGAAAAACTGTTTTTT.

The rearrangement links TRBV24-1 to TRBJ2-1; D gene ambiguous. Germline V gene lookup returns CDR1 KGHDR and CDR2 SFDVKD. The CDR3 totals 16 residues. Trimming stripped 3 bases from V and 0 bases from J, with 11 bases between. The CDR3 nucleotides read TGTGCCACCAGTGATATCCGGTCGAGCTCCTACAATGAGCAGTTCTTC. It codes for CATSDIRSSSYNEQFF.

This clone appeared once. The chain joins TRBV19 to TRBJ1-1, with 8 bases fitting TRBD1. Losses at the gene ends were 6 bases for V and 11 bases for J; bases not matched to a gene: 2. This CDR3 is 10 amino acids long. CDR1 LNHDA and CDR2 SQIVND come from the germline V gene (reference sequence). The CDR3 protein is CASRTGEAFF. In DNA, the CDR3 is TGTGCCAGTAGGACAGGGGAGGCTTTCTTT.

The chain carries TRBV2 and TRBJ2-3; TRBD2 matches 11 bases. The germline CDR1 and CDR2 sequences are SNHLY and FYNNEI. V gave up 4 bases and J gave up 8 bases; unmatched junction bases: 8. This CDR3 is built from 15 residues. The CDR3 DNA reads TGTGCCAGCAGTGCGCTAGCGGGAGGACCGAGTACGCAGTATTTT. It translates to CASSALAGGPSTQYF.

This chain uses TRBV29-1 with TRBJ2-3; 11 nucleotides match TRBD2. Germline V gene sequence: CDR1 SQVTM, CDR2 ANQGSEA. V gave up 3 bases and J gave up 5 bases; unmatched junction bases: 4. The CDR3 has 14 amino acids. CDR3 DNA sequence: TGCAGCGTTGAGTGGCTAGCGGGAGGAGATACGCAGTATTTT. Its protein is CSVEWLAGGDTQYF.

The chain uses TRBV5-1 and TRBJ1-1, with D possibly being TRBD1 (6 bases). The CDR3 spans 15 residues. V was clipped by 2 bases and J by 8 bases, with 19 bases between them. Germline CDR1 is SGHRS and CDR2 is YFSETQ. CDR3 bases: TGCGCCAGCAGCTTACAGGGTGTGGGAGGGGAGGAAGCTTTCTTT. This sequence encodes CASSLQGVGGEEAFF.

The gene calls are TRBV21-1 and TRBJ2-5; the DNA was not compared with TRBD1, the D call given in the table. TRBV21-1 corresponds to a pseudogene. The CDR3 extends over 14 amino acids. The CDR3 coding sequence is TGTGCCAGCAGCTATTTGCAGGGGAACAAGACCCAGTACTTC. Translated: CASSYLQGNKTQYF.